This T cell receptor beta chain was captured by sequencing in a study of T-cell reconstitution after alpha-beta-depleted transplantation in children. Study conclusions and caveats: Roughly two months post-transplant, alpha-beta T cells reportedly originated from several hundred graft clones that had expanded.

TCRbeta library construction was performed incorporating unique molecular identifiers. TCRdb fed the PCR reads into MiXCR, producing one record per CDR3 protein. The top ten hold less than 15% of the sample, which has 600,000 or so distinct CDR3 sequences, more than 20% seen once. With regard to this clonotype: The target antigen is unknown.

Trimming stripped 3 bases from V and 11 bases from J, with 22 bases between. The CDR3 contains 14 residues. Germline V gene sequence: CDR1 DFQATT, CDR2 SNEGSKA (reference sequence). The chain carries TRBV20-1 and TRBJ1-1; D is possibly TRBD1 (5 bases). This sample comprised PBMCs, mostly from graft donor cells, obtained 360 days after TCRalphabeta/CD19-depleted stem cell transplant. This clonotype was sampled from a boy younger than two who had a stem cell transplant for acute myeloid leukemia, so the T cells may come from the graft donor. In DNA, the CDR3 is TGCAGTGCTAGGTCGTCGGGCGACCCGTGGGGGGCTTTCTTT. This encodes CSARSSGDPWGAFF.